The source of this T cell receptor (beta chain) is a study of T cell clonality in common variable immunodeficiency (dated by TCRdb to about 2015). General study outcomes and caveats: CVID TCRbeta sequences reportedly showed fewer deletions and N-nucleotide insertions and lacked highly modified clones with 13 or more V deletions. Correlations between repertoire features and clinical complications were limited by patient heterogeneity within the CVID cohort. TCRbeta clonality was higher in CVID subjects than in healthy controls (t-test p = 0.018), and the increase was most characteristic of about a third of subjects. Fewer TCRbeta clones were shared among CVID subjects than among healthy controls (p < 0.0001). Although equal DNA input was used, an average of approximately 82,000 unique sequences per sample was obtained for controls, compared with approximately 31,000 for CVID samples. According to the authors, figuring out what caused the increased clonality in CVID would require sequencing the repertoires of T cell subpopulations.

CVID samples and control samples contributed equivalent amounts of genomic DNA as sequencing input. For every sample, a 60 bp segment covering the rearranged TCRbeta CDR3 region was amplified and then sequenced. The immunoSEQ assay, a bias-corrected multiplex PCR combined with high-throughput sequencing, was used to amplify TCRbeta. For the original study's pipeline: Every unique nucleotide sequence was considered a clone and was annotated with V, D and J genes, copy number and frequency. Sequences were labeled productive if in frame, and non-productive if out of frame or containing stop codons. Clonality was calculated from Shannon's entropy as previously described. The predicted amino acid sequences of productive clones were used to derive mean CDR3 Kyte-Doolittle hydropathy. Scaled V gene usage was hierarchically clustered using Manhattan distance and complete linkage with the R hclust function. Sharing of clones by CDR3 amino acid sequence was evaluated by resampling 12 repertoires per group over 100 rounds. The repertoires were screened for about 70 published EBV-specific TCRbeta sequences and fewer than 300 published CMV-specific TCRbeta sequences. A couple of CVID samples yielding fewer than 10,000 sequences were excluded from analysis, leaving fewer than 50 CVID repertoires. TCRdb provides this immuneACCESS table in a form limited to in-frame rearrangements. Some clones are lacking; in checked studies, under half of them reflect an unresolved V gene, and why the rest are absent is not known. V and J calls and clone size are as listed in that table; D and trimming were resolved from the DNA. The data for this sample show 2,500 to 3,000 clones, each detected more than once. Clones ranked in the top ten supply about 10% of the sample.

Diagnosis of CVID followed standard criteria, namely serum IgG, IgA and/or IgM below the normal range together with specific antibody deficiency. A total of around 44 subjects (about 15 female and some 30 male; age range roughly 8 to 65 years, mean age roughly 40) were included in the CVID group. Predominantly Caucasian heritage was noted among both the CVID patients and the healthy controls. All CVID subjects had received replacement immunoglobulin therapy for at least one year at the time of study participation. When blood was collected, none of the CVID subjects were ill or on immunomodulatory or immunosuppressive medication. Heparinized peripheral whole blood samples of about 5 to 9 ml were collected from each donor. Genomic DNA from adults with common variable immune deficiency (CVID) and from healthy adult controls was used for sequencing of TCRbeta CDR3 repertoires. Diluted blood was subjected to density centrifugation over Hypaque 1077 or Ficoll-Paque for isolation of peripheral blood mononuclear cells. Genomic DNA was extracted from unsorted mononuclear cells by Qiagen column purification or by a centrifugation-based method.

This clone qualifies as medium-sized (0.01 to 0.1%). Its recognized antigen is unknown. The source material was peripheral blood mononuclear cells. This clonotype was sampled from a human donor with common variable immunodeficiency.

The sequenced CDR3 bases are TGTGCCAGCAGCTTAGGCAGCTCTGGAAACACC. Translated, this is CASSLGSSGNT. The CDR3 in full is CASSLGSSGNTIYF. The chain is encoded by TRBV7-9 joined to TRBJ1-3, with the D segment identity uncertain. Sequencing ends 3 residues short of the CDR3 end; the germline J gene provides the rest. The cysteine opens and the phenylalanine closes a CDR3 of 14 amino acids. The DNA covers only part of the CDR3, 33 bases in frame from base 1. Trimming takes 1 base from V and 0 bases from J, and the germline ends sit 4 bases apart. According to the germline V gene (reference sequence), CDR1 reads SEHNR and CDR2 reads FQNEAQ.